Listed below are T cell receptor beta chains from one sample, sequenced in a study of technical replicates of blood from four donors. The protocol was immunoSEQ multiplex PCR, while the TCRdb copy is restricted to in-frame clones and leaves out a portion. The table has 70,000 to 85,000 clones, 92% seen once. The sample was T cells isolated from PBMCs. The source of these receptors is a human donor in good health. CDR3s include the opening cysteine and the closing phenylalanine or tryptophan.

V	J	CDR3
TRBV27	TRBJ2-5	CASSPGTNPLETQYF
TRBV2	TRBJ2-3	CASSRGQPFTDTQYF
TRBV2	TRBJ2-3	CASRPTSGGGGPYSGDTQYF
TRBV27	TRBJ2-1	CASSLSWTGNEQFF
TRBV9	TRBJ2-7	CASSPPTSGYEQYF
TRBV5-1	TRBJ1-2	CASSLTGGVANYGYTF
TRBV13	TRBJ2-1	CASSLISSGRARHEQFF
TRBV4-1	TRBJ2-5	CASSQGLLEETQYF
TRBV10-1	TRBJ1-1	CASSESKTGPTEAFF
TRBV6-4	TRBJ2-7	CASSEQMSSSYEQYF
TRBV19	TRBJ2-1	CASTPYHNDNEQFF